Following are 9 T cell receptor beta chains from one sample sequenced in a study of blood T cell repertoires in COVID-19. Some clones are missing from TCRdb's copy, which holds only in-frame ones; the method was immunoSEQ multiplex PCR. The sample yields 91,000 or so clones, approximately 87% seen once. Sequenced input: peripheral blood. Receptors were obtained from a human donor in a cohort sampled during active COVID-19.

This clone came up once. V and J are TRBV28 and TRBJ2-1; D possibly corresponds to TRBD1 (6 bases). Trimming took off 5 bases at V and 0 bases at J, with 14 bases between the two ends. The germline V gene encodes CDR1 MDHEN and CDR2 SYDVKM. The CDR3 sequence is 16 residues long. The CDR3 DNA sequence: TGTGCCAGCAGTCCCCCAGGGGTGGGCTCCTACAATGAGCAGTTCTTC. This codes for CASSPPGVGSYNEQFF.

This rearrangement joins TRBV5-1 to TRBJ2-1, with D tentatively TRBD1 (6 bases). Germline V gene data show CDR1 as SGHRS and CDR2 as YFSETQ. This CDR3 comprises 15 residues. V lost 4 bases and J 4 bases, leaving 15 bases between the germline ends. The CDR3 nucleotides read TGCGCCAGCAGCGGGGACATTCAGGGGTACAATGAGCAGTTCTTC. This gives the protein CASSGDIQGYNEQFF.

Only one count was recorded for this clone. This rearrangement joins TRBV7-9 to TRBJ1-2; D is unresolved. CDR3 length equals 15 residues. The V and J ends lost 4 bases and 4 bases respectively, with 16 bases between them. Germline lookup yields CDR1 SEHNR and CDR2 FQNEAQ (reference sequence). DNA of the CDR3: TGTGCCAGCAGCTCCCTCGTAGCAAGACGCTATGGCTACACCTTC. Residues: CASSSLVARRYGYTF. Complete variable domain (other parts from reference TRBV7-9 and TRBJ1-2): DTGVSQNPRHKITKRGQNVTFRCDPISEHNRLYWYRQTLGQGPEFLTYFQNEAQLEKSRLLSDRFSAERPKGSFSTLEIQRTEQGDSAMYLCASSSLVARRYGYTFGSGTRLTVV.

The chain joins TRBV19 to TRBJ2-1; TRBD2 agrees at 13 bases. Unmatched junction bases numbered 11, after V lost 5 bases and J lost 4 bases. The CDR3 is 18 amino acids. In germline, CDR1 is LNHDA, CDR2 SQIVND (reference sequence). The CDR3 sequence: CASSLGLAGYGVYNEQFF. The CDR3 bases are TGTGCCAGTAGTTTGGGACTAGCGGGGTACGGGGTTTACAATGAGCAGTTCTTC. Together with reference TRBV19 and TRBJ2-1, the CDR3 gives the full variable domain: DGGITQSPKYLFRKEGQNVTLSCEQNLNHDAMYWYRQDPGQGLRLIYYSQIVNDFQKGDIAEGYSVSREKKESFPLTVTSAQKNPTAFYLCASSLGLAGYGVYNEQFFGPGTRLTVL.

The chain is built from TRBV10-1 and TRBJ2-3; D is perhaps TRBD2 (6 bases). The germline V gene has CDR1 WNHNN and CDR2 SYGVQD (reference sequence). V shed 2 bases and J shed 5 bases, with 11 bases lying between them. The length of the CDR3 is 14 residues. The CDR3 reads CASSEASAVDTQYF. The CDR3 bases are TGCGCCAGCAGTGAGGCTAGCGCTGTAGATACGCAGTATTTT.

In nucleotides, the CDR3 is TGTGCCAGCAGCTCGGTAGCGGGAGGAGGAGATACGCAGTATTTT. Translating it yields CASSSVAGGGDTQYF. The J gene is TRBJ2-3, the V gene TRBV11-2; the match to TRBD2 covers 10 bases. Germline assignment: CDR1 SGHAT and CDR2 FQNNGV. The CDR3 contains 15 residues. The J segment lost 5 bases and the V segment lost 4 bases, leaving 6 bases of the junction unmatched.

The gene calls are TRBV18 and TRBJ1-1; D possibly corresponds to TRBD1 (5 bases). Trimming left V 1 base short and J 10 bases short, with 10 bases between. Germline V lookup: CDR1 KGHSH, CDR2 LQKENI. This CDR3 is built from 12 residues. CDR3 region: CASSPLEGRAFF. The CDR3 nucleotides are TGTGCCAGCTCACCACTGGAGGGGAGAGCTTTCTTT.

The sample holds one count of this clone. The genes are TRBV9 and TRBJ2-2, with TRBD1 matching over 11 bases. Germline-derived CDR1 and CDR2 are SGDLS and YYNGEE. V trimming: 3 bases; J trimming: 3 bases; junction bases outside the gene matches: 7. The CDR3 extends over 17 amino acids. Here the CDR3 reads CASSGGQGVLDTGELFF. The CDR3 bases are TGTGCCAGCAGCGGGGGACAGGGGGTCCTAGACACCGGGGAGCTGTTTTTT. Filled out from reference TRBV9 and TRBJ2-2, the complete variable domain reads DSGVTQTPKHLITATGQRVTLRCSPRSGDLSVYWYQQSLDQGLQFLIQYYNGEERAKGNILERFSAQQFPDLHSELNLSSLELGDSALYFCASSGGQGVLDTGELFFGEGSRLTVL.

The rearrangement uses TRBV29-1 and TRBJ2-3, with D hard to call. Germline V gene lookup returns CDR1 SQVTM and CDR2 ANQGSEA. This CDR3 is 14 amino acids long. V lost 3 bases to trimming and J lost 1 base, with 11 bases between them. CDR3 sequence (DNA): TGCAGCGTTGACAGGCCCCAGGGCACAGATACGCAGTATTTT. This codes for CSVDRPQGTDTQYF.